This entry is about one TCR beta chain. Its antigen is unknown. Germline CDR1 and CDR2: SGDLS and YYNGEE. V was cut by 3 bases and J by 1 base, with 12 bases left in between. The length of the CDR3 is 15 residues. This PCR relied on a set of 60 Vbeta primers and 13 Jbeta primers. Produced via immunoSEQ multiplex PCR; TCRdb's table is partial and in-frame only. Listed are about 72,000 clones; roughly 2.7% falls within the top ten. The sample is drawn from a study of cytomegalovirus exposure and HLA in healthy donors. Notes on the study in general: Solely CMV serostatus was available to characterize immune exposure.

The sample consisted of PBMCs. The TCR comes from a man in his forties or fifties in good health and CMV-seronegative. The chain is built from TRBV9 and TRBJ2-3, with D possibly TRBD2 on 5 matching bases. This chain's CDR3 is CASSGPSLGTDTQYF. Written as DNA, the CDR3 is TGTGCCAGCAGCGGACCTAGCTTAGGCACAGATACGCAGTATTTT.